This T cell receptor (beta chain) came from a study of T cells in Graves' hyperthyroidism and ophthalmopathy. Study information: Peripheral blood was drawn at first diagnosis, prior to all treatment. Study-level findings and limits: Progression to ophthalmopathy was predicted a median of approximately 6.4 months early. Blood also contained most expanded thyroid clonotypes above 0.001. Ophthalmopathy cases were set apart from stable hyperthyroidism by a 13 V-J model.

Researchers took RNA transcripts and amplified the TCR beta CDR3 regions from them. RT-PCR in the first round (using the HTBI primer set) targeted the TCR CDR3. TCRdb re-derived calls from the multiplex PCR reads in MiXCR, one entry per CDR3 protein. The repertoire consists of 600,000 to 900,000 distinct CDR3 sequences, with roughly 17% occurring once and the leading ten covering 8.4%. There are a few counts of this clonotype. Its antigen is undetermined. This sequence was found in a man between 18 and 29 years old with Graves' hyperthyroidism. Sequencing was carried out using blood.

The DNA for the CDR3 is TGCAGTGCTTACACAGGGGCCAGGGCGGGAGGTGCCTACAATGAGCAGTTCTTC. The encoded protein is CSAYTGARAGGAYNEQFF. V gene TRBV20-1 combines with J gene TRBJ2-1; tentative D call: TRBD2 (8 bases). The CDR3 extends over 18 amino acids. The V end was cut by 5 bases, the J end by 2 bases, with 25 bases between. Germline CDR1 reads DFQATT; CDR2 reads SNEGSKA (reference sequence).